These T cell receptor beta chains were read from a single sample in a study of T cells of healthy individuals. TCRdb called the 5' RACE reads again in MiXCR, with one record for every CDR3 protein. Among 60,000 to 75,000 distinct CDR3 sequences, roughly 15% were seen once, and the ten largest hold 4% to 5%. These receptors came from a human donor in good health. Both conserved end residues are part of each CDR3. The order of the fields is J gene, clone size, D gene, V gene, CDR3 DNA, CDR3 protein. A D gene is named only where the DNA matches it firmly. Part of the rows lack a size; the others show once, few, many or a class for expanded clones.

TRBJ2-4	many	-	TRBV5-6	TGTGCCAGCAGCTTAGTGGTGAGAAGTGGTACCAAAAACATTCAGTACTTC	CASSLVVRSGTKNIQYF
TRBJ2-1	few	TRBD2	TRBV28	TGTGCCAGCAGGGGGACTAGAAATGAGCAGTTCTTC	CASRGTRNEQFF
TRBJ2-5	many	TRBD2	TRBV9	TGTGCCAGCAGCGTAGCGACGAGAGGGCTAGCGGGAGAAGAGACCCAGTACTTC	CASSVATRGLAGEETQYF
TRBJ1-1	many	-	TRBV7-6	TGTGCCAGCAGCTTGAGGGAGGAAGGGGAAGCTTTCTTT	CASSLREEGEAFF
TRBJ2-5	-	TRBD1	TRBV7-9	TGTGCCAGCAGACGGACCGGACAGGATCAAGAGACCCAGTACTTC	CASRRTGQDQETQYF
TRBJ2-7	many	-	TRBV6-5	TGTGCCAGCAGTCCCGGGACTCCCTACGAGCAGTACTTC	CASSPGTPYEQYF
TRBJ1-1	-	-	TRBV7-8	TGTGCCAGCAGCTCATCCAGGGGAACCACTAAGAACACTGAAGCTTTCTTT	CASSSSRGTTKNTEAFF
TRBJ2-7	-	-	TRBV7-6	TGTGCCAGCAGCCCCCGGGATAGCGGCGGCGAGCAGTACTTC	CASSPRDSGGEQYF
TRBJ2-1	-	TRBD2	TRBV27	TGTGCCAGCAGCCCGACTAGCGGGGGGTCCTACAATGAGCAGTTCTTC	CASSPTSGGSYNEQFF
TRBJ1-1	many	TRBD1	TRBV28	TGTGCCAGCACCCGGACAGGGTTCACTGAAGCTTTCTTT	CASTRTGFTEAFF
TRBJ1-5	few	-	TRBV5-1	TGCGCCAGCAGCTCTACTACCCTCCCCAACCAGCCCCAGCATTTT	CASSSTTLPNQPQHF
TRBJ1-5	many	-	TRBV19	TGTGCCAGTGGTACAGTCAATCAGCCCCAGCATTTT	CASGTVNQPQHF
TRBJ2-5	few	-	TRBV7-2	TGTGCCAGCAGCGATTGGACAGAACAAGAGACCCAGTACTTC	CASSDWTEQETQYF
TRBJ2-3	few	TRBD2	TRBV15	TGTGCCACCAGCAGAGGAGACGCGGGAGCCGGCACAGATACGCAGTATTTT	CATSRGDAGAGTDTQYF
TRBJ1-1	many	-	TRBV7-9	TGTGCCAGCAGCTTAATAGAAGCTTTCTTT	CASSLIEAFF
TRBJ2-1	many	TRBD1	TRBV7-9	TGTGCCAGCAGCCCCAGGGGGATGGGAAGCTCCTACAATGAGCAGTTCTTC	CASSPRGMGSSYNEQFF
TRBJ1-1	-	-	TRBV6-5	TGTGCCAGCAGTTACTCGATTCGATCGGTCAGGTACCTCAAGACTGAAGCTTTCTTT	CASSYSIRSVRYLKTEAFF
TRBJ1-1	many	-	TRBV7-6	TGTGCCAGCAGCTCCCTTAGTAGTCGGGGGGACACTGAAGCTTTCTTT	CASSSLSSRGDTEAFF
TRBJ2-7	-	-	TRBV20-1	TGCAGTGCTAGAGAGGGGTCCTCCTACGAGCAGTACTTC	CSAREGSSYEQYF
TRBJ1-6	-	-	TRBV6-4	TGTGCCAGCAGAAAGGACTATAATTCACCCCTCCACTTT	CASRKDYNSPLHF
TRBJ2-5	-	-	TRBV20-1	TGCAGTGCTACGAGGACCCTCCAAGAGACCCAGTACTTC	CSATRTLQETQYF
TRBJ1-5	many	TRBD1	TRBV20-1	TGCAGTGCTAGAGTGGGACAGTATAGCAATCAGCCCCAGCATTTT	CSARVGQYSNQPQHF
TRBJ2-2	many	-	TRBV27	TGTGCCAGCAGTACCCCACAGAACACCGGGGAGCTGTTTTTT	CASSTPQNTGELFF
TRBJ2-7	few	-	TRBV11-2	TGTGCCAGCAGCTTAGGGGACGGTTACGAGCAGTACTTC	CASSLGDGYEQYF
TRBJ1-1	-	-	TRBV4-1	TGCGCCAGCAGCCAACGGCACAGGGCCGTGAGCACTGAAGCTTTCTTT	CASSQRHRAVSTEAFF
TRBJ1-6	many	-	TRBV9	TGTGCCAGCAGCGCCCTCGGGGGCTCCTATAATTCACCCCTCCACTTT	CASSALGGSYNSPLHF
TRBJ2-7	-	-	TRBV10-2	TGCGCCAGCAGTGAGTCGTTTAGGGGGGCTAACGAGCAGTACTTC	CASSESFRGANEQYF
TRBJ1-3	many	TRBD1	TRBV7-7	TGTGCTAGCAGCTCGGGACAGGGAAACACCATATATTTT	CASSSGQGNTIYF
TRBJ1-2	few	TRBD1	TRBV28	TGTGCCAGCAGTCCGGACAGGGGGGCTAACTATGGCTACACCTTC	CASSPDRGANYGYTF
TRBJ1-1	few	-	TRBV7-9	TGTGCCAGCAAAAACGGAGGGGTCAACCTCTACACTGCTGAAGCTTTCTTT	CASKNGGVNLYTAEAFF
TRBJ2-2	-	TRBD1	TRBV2	TGTGCCAGCGGAGGTGGCAGGGGGCGGACCGGGGAGCTGTTTTTT	CASGGGRGRTGELFF
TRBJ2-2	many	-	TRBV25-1	TGTGCCAGCATCTCGCCCGGGACAACGAACACCGGGGAGCTGTTTTTT	CASISPGTTNTGELFF
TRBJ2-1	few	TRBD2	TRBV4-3	TGCGCCAGCAGCCAAGTTGTTCTTAGCGGGAGTGTTTCTAATGAGCAGTTCTTC	CASSQVVLSGSVSNEQFF
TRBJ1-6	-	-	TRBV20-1	TGCAGTGCTAGAGATCCCCAGGGCTCTCCACCCCTCCACTTT	CSARDPQGSPPLHF
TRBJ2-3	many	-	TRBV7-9	TGTGCCAGCAGCTTAACCCGAGGGACATTTGGGGATACGCAGTATTTT	CASSLTRGTFGDTQYF
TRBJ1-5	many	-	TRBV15	TGTGCCACCAGCAGAGATCCTTTGGCCGTGGAGTCACCCCAGCATTTT	CATSRDPLAVESPQHF
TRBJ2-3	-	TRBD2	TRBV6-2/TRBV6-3	TGTGCCAGCAGTTACGGACTAGCGGGGGGCACAGATACGCAGTATTTT	CASSYGLAGGTDTQYF
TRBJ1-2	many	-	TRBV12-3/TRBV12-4	TGTGCCAGCAGTTCCGGTAACTCTGGCTACACCTTC	CASSSGNSGYTF
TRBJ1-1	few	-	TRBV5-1	TGCGCCAGCAGCTCCCCGCGGGGTGGAGCTTTCTTT	CASSSPRGGAFF
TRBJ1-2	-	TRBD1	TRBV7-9	TGTGCCAGCAGCCAGGGACAGAACTATGGCTACACCTTC	CASSQGQNYGYTF
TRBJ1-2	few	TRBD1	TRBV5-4	TGTGCCAGCAGCTCCGCTAGGGACAGGGGAAACTATGGCTACACCTTC	CASSSARDRGNYGYTF
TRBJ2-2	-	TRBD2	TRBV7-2	TGTGCCAGCAGCCTGAAGGGCGGGAGTACTTCCGGGGAGCTGTTTTTT	CASSLKGGSTSGELFF
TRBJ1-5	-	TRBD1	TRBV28	TGTGCCAGCAGTGAGTCCACGGGACAGGGAGGTCAGCCCCAGCATTTT	CASSESTGQGGQPQHF
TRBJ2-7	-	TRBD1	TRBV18	TGTGCCAGCTCACCCCAAAGGGACAGCTCCTACGAGCAGTACTTC	CASSPQRDSSYEQYF
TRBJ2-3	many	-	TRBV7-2	TGTGCCAGCAGCTTAGGGGCAGGGAGAGATAAGTCGCAGTATTTT	CASSLGAGRDKSQYF
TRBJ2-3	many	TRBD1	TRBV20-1	TGCAGTGCGGTTTCCGGGACAGGGGTCACAGATACGCAGTATTTT	CSAVSGTGVTDTQYF
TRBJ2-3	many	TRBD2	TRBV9	TGTGCCAGCAGCGTAGCTGGCGGGGGGGGGGCGACAGATACGCAGTATTTT	CASSVAGGGGATDTQYF
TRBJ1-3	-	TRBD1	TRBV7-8	TGTGCCAGCAGCAGGACAGGGATGGGAGGAAACACCATATATTTT	CASSRTGMGGNTIYF
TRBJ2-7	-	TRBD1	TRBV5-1	TGCGCCAGCAGCCAATCACAGGGGAACGAGCAGTACTTC	CASSQSQGNEQYF
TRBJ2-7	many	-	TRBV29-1	TGCAGCGTTGGGCGGAGTACAAACTACGAGCAGTACTTC	CSVGRSTNYEQYF
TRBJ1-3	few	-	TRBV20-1	TGCAGTGCTACCACCCAGGGCGGCACTGGAAACACCATATATTTT	CSATTQGGTGNTIYF
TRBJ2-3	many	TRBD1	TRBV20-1	TGCAGTGCTAGCCGACAGGGAACTAGCACAGATACGCAGTATTTT	CSASRQGTSTDTQYF
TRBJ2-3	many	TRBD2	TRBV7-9	TGTGCCAGCAGCTTTCGGGGGGCAGATACGCAGTATTTT	CASSFRGADTQYF
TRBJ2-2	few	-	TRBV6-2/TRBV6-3	TGTGCCAGCAGCCCCCAGGTCACCGGGGAGCTGTTTTTT	CASSPQVTGELFF
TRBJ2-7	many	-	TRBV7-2	TGTGCCAGCAGCTTACCGGGACGGTCCTACGAGCAGTACTTC	CASSLPGRSYEQYF
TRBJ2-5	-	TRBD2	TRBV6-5	TGTGCCAGCAGTTACCGTCTAGCGGGGGGAGAGACCCAGTACTTC	CASSYRLAGGETQYF
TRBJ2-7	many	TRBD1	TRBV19	TGTGCCAGTAGTCGAGGGGACAGGCCCTACGAGCAGTACTTC	CASSRGDRPYEQYF
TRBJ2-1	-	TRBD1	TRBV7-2	TGTGCCAGCAGCCCCGACAGGGGGCATTGGCAGTTCTTC	CASSPDRGHWQFF
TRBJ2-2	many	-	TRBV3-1	TGTGCCAGCAGGCCCCGGGACTCCCCCGGGGAGCTGTTTTTT	CASRPRDSPGELFF
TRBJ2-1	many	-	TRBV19	TGTGCCAGTAAAGGGGGGGGCCTTATGGTTGGTTCGGATGAGCAGTTCTTC	CASKGGGLMVGSDEQFF